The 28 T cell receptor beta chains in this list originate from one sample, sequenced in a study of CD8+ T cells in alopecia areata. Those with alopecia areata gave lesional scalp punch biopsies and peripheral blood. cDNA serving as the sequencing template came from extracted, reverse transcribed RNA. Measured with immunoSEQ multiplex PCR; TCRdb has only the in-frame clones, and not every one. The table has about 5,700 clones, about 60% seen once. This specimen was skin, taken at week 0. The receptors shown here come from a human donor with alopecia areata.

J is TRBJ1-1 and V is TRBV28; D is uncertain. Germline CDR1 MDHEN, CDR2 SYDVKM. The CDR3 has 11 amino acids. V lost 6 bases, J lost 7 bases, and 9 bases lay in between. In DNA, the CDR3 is TGTGCCAGCAGGGACCGATATGAAGCTTTCTTT. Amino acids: CASRDRYEAFF.

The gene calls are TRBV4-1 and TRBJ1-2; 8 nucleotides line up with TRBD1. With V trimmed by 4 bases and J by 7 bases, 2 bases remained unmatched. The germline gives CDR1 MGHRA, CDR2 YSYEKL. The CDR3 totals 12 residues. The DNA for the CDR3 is TGCGCCAGCAGCCGGACAGGGTTTGGCTACACCTTC. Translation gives CASSRTGFGYTF.

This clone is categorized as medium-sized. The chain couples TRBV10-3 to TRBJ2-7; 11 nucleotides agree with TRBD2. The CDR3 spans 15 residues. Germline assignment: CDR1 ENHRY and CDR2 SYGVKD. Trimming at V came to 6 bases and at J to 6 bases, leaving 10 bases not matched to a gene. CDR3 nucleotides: TGTGCCATCAGACCCGTAGCGGGGGGGCCAGGCGAGCAGTACTTC. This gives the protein CAIRPVAGGPGEQYF.

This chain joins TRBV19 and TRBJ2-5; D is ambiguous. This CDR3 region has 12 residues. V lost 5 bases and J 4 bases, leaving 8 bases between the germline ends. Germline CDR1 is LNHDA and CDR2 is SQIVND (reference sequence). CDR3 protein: CASSRSGETQYF. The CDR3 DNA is TGTGCCAGTAGTCGGTCGGGAGAGACCCAGTACTTC.

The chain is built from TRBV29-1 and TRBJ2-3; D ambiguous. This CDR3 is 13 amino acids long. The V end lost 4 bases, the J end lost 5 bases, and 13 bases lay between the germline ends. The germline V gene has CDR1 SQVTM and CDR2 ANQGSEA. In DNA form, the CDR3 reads TGCAGCGTTGTAATAACAGTCGGAGATACGCAGTATTTT. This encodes CSVVITVGDTQYF.

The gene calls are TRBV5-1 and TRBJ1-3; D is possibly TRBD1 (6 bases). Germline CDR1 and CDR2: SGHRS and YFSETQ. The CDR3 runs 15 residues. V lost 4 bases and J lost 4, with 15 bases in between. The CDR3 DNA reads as TGCGCCAGCAGCACGGGACAACCAGGAGGAAACACCATATATTTT. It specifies CASSTGQPGGNTIYF.

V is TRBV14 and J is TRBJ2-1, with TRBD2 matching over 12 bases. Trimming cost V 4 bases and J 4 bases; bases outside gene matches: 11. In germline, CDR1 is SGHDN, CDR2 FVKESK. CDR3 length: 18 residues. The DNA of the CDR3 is TGTGCCAGCAGCCGCCTCCCCCATGGGACTAGCGGGTACAATGAGCAGTTCTTC. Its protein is CASSRLPHGTSGYNEQFF.

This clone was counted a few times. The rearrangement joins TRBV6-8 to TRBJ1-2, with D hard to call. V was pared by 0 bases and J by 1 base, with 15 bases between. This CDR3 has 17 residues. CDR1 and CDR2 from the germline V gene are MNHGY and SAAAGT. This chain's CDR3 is CASSYSNGDPNNYGYTF. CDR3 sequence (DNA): TGTGCCAGCAGTTACTCGAACGGAGACCCGAATAACTATGGCTACACCTTC.

The CDR3 nucleotides are TGTGCCAGCAGTGAACCCCGGGACAAATCCCCGTTGGGAGGCTACACCTTC. As protein: CASSEPRDKSPLGGYTF. The chain uses TRBV2 and TRBJ1-2; tentative D call: TRBD1 (6 bases). The CDR3 extends over 17 amino acids. Germline V gene sequence: CDR1 SNHLY, CDR2 FYNNEI. The V and J ends lost 2 bases and 8 bases respectively, with 24 bases between them.

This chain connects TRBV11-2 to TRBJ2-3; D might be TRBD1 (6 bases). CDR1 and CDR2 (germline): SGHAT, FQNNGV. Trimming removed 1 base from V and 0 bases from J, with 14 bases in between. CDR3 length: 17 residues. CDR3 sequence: CASSLGAGRGSTDTQYF. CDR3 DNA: TGTGCCAGCAGCTTAGGGGCAGGTAGGGGGAGCACAGATACGCAGTATTTT.

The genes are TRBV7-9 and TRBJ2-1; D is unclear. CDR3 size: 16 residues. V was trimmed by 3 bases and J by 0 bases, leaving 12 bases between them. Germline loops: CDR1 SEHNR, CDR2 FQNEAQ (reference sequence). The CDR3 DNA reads TGTGCCAGCAGCTTTGCTGGTTGGAGCTCCTACAATGAGCAGTTCTTC. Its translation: CASSFAGWSSYNEQFF.

The CDR3 loop is CSVERDRGRGYTF. The DNA of the CDR3 is TGCAGCGTTGAAAGGGACAGGGGCAGGGGCTACACCTTC. The chain joins TRBV29-1 to TRBJ1-2; 10 bases line up with TRBD1. In germline, CDR1 is SQVTM, CDR2 ANQGSEA. The CDR3 sequence is 13 residues long. J gave up 8 bases and V 2 bases, and 5 bases lay outside the gene matches. The entire variable domain, with the rest obtained from reference TRBV29-1 and TRBJ1-2, is as follows: SAVISQKPSRDICQRGTSLTIQCQVDSQVTMMFWYRQQPGQSLTLIATANQGSEATYESGFVIDKFPISRPNLTFSTLTVSNMSPEDSSIYLCSVERDRGRGYTFGSGTRLTVV.

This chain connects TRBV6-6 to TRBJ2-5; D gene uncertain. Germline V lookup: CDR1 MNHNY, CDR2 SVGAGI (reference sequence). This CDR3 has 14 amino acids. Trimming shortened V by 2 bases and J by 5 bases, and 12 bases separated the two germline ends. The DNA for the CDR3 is TGTGCCAGCAGTTACGGCACCCTGAGGGAGACCCAGTACTTC. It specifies CASSYGTLRETQYF.

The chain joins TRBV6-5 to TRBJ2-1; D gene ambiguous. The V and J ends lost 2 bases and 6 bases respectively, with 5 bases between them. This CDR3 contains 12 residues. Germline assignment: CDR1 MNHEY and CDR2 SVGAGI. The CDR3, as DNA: TGTGCCAGCAGTTACCAAGGCAATGAGCAGTTCTTC. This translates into CASSYQGNEQFF.

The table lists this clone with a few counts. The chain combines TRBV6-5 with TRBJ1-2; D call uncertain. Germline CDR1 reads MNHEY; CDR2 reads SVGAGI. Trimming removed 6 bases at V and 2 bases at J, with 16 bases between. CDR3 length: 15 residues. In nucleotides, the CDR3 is TGTGCCAGCAGCATAAGACGGACTACCAACTATGGCTACACCTTC. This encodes CASSIRRTTNYGYTF.

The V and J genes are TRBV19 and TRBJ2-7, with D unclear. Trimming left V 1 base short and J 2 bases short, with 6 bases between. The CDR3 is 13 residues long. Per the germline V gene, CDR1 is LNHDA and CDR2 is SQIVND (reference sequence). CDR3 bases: TGTGCCAGTAGTATAGCCATCACCTACGAGCAGTACTTC. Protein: CASSIAITYEQYF.

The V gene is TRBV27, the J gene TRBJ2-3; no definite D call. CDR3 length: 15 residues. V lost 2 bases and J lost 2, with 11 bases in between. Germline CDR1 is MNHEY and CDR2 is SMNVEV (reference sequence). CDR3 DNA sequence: TGTGCCAGCAGTTTAGTGCTACATAACACAGATACGCAGTATTTT. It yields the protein CASSLVLHNTDTQYF.

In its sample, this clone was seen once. CDR3 coding DNA: TGTGCCAGCAGCTTGCCCCCACTGAACGACAGGGTGCATGGCTACACCTTC. Translated, it gives CASSLPPLNDRVHGYTF. This chain connects TRBV5-4 to TRBJ1-2; 7 bases are shared with TRBD1. The CDR3 contains 17 residues. V dropped 1 base and J dropped 6; count of bases not matched to a gene: 15. Looked up from germline, CDR1 is SGHNT and CDR2 is YYREEE (reference sequence).

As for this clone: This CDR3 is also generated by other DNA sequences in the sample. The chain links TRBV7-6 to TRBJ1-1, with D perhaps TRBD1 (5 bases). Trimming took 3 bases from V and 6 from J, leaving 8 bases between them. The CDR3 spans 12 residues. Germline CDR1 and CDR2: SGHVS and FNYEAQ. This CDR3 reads CASSFQGAEAFF. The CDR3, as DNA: TGTGCCAGCAGCTTTCAGGGCGCTGAAGCTTTCTTT. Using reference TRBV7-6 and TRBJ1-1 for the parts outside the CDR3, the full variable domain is GAGVSQSPRYKVTKRGQDVALRCDPISGHVSLYWYRQALGQGPEFLTYFNYEAQQDKSGLPNDRFSAERPEGSISTLTIQRTEQRDSAMYRCASSFQGAEAFFGQGTRLTVV.

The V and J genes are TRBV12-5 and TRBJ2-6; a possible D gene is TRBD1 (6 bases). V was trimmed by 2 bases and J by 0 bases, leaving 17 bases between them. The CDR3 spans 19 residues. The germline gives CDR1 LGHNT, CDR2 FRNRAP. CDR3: CASGLRILGATSGANVLTF. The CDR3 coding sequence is TGTGCTAGTGGTTTGAGAATTTTGGGGGCGACCTCTGGGGCCAACGTCCTGACTTTC.

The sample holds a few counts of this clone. As DNA, the CDR3 is TGTGCCAGCAAGGGGGTTAAGACAGGTCAAGAGACCCAGTACTTC. As protein: CASKGVKTGQETQYF. The J gene is TRBJ2-5, the V gene TRBV27, with a tentative D call TRBD1 (6 bases). The CDR3 extends over 15 amino acids. V dropped 7 bases and J dropped 2 bases, with 17 bases sitting between them. Germline-derived CDR1 and CDR2 are MNHEY and SMNVEV (reference sequence).

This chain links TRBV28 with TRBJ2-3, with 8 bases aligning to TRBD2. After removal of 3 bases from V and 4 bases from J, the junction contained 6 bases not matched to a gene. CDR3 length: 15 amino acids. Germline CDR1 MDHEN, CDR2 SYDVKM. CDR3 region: CASSLHGGAADTQYF. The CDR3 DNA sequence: TGTGCCAGCAGTTTGCACGGGGGGGCAGCAGATACGCAGTATTTT.

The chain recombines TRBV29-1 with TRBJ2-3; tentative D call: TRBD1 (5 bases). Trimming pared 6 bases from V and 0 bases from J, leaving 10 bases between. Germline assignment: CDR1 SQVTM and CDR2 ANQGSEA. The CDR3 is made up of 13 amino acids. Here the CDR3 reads CSVRGRSTDTQYF. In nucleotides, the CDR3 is TGCAGCGTAAGGGGCCGCAGCACAGATACGCAGTATTTT.

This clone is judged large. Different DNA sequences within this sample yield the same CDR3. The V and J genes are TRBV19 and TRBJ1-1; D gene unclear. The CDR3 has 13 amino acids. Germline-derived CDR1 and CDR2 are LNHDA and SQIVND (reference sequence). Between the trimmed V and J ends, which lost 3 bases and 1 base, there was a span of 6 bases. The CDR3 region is CASSIGQNTEAFF. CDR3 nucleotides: TGTGCCAGTAGTATCGGTCAGAACACTGAAGCTTTCTTT.

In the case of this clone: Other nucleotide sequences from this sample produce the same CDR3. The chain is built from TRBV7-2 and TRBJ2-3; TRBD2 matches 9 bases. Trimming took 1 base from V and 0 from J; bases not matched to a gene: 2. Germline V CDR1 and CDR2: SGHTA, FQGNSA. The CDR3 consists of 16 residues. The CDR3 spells CASSLGAGGSTDTQYF. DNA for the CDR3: TGTGCCAGCAGCTTAGGTGCGGGGGGGAGCACAGATACGCAGTATTTT.

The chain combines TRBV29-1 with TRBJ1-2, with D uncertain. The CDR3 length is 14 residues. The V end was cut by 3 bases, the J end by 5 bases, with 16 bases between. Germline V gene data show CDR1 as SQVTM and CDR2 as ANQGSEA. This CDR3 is CSVDRGRVGYGYTF. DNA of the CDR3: TGCAGCGTTGATCGAGGGCGGGTTGGATATGGCTACACCTTC. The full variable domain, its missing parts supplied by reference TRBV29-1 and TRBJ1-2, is SAVISQKPSRDICQRGTSLTIQCQVDSQVTMMFWYRQQPGQSLTLIATANQGSEATYESGFVIDKFPISRPNLTFSTLTVSNMSPEDSSIYLCSVDRGRVGYGYTFGSGTRLTVV.

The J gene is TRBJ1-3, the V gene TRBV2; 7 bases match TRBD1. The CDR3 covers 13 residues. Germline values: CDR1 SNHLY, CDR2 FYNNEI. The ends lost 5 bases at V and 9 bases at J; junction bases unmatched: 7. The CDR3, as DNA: TGTGCCAGCAGTCCAACAGGGGATGGCACCATATATTTT. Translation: CASSPTGDGTIYF.

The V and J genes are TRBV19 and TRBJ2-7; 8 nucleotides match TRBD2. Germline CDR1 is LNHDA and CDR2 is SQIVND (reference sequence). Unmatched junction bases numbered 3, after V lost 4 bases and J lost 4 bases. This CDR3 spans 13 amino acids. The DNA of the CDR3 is TGTGCCAGTAGTAGGAGCGGGGGATACGAGCAGTACTTC. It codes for CASSRSGGYEQYF.